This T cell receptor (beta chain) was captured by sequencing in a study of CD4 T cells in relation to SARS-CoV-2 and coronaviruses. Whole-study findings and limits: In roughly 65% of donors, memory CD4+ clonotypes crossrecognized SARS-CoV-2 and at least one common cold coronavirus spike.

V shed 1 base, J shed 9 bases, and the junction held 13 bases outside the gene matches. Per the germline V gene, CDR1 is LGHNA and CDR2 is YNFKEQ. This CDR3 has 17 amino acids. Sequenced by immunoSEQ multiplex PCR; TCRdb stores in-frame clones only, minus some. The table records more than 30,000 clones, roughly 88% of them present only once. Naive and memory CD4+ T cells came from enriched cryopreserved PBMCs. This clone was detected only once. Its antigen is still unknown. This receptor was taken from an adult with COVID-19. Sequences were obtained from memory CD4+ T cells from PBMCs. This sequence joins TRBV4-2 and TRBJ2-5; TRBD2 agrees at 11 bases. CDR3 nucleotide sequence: TGTGCCAGCAGCCAAGCACTCGGGACTAGCGGAAGTACGGCCCAGTACTTC. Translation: CASSQALGTSGSTAQYF.